A selection of T cell receptor beta chains follows, all from one sample in a study of T cells in localized non-small cell lung cancer. The protocol was immunoSEQ multiplex PCR, while the TCRdb copy is restricted to in-frame clones and leaves out a portion. The repertoire holds some 24,000 clones, with around 86% as singletons. The sample in question was peripheral blood, obtained before any cancer treatment. The receptor set was obtained from a male donor aged 60 or older with stage II squamous cell lung carcinoma. The CDR3 runs from the conserved cysteine through the conserved F or W. A D gene is named only where the DNA matches it firmly. Size tells how often a clone was seen (once, few, many) or the class of an expanded clone, and some rows leave it out.

CASSLLAWEQFF,TGTGCCAGCAGCCTACTAGCGTGGGAGCAGTTCTTC,.,TRBD2,TRBJ2-1,TRBV6-5
CASRVDGTQGYTF,TGTGCCAGCAGGGTGGACGGGACACAAGGCTACACCTTC,.,.,TRBJ1-2,TRBV2
CASSRRQGSTDTQYF,TGCGCCAGCAGCCGGAGGCAGGGTAGCACAGATACGCAGTATTTT,.,.,TRBJ2-3,TRBV5-1
CASTWTDGITEAFF,TGTGCCAGCACCTGGACAGACGGAATCACTGAAGCTTTCTTT,few,.,TRBJ1-1,TRBV6-6
CASSPAQGAPNIQYF,TGTGCCAGCAGTCCCGCGCAGGGGGCGCCGAACATTCAGTACTTC,.,TRBD1,TRBJ2-4,TRBV7-2
CASRLRSSYNEQFF,TGTGCCAGCCGCCTTAGGAGCTCCTACAATGAGCAGTTCTTC,.,.,TRBJ2-1,TRBV19
CAISESRTGELFF,TGTGCCATCAGTGAGTCGAGGACCGGGGAGCTGTTTTTT,.,.,TRBJ2-2,TRBV10-3
CASSPGTGGAETQYF,TGTGCCAGCAGCCCCGGGACAGGGGGCGCTGAGACCCAGTACTTC,.,TRBD1,TRBJ2-5,TRBV7-2
CAWSGLFQETQYF,TGTGCCTGGAGTGGATTGTTCCAAGAGACCCAGTACTTC,.,.,TRBJ2-5,TRBV30
CAISESPAKNIQYF,TGTGCCATCAGTGAGTCACCAGCCAAAAACATTCAGTACTTC,.,.,TRBJ2-4,TRBV10-3
CASSPDRAAYGGYTF,TGTGCCAGCAGCCCGGACAGGGCGGCCTATGGTGGCTACACCTTC,.,TRBD1,TRBJ1-2,TRBV5-4
CSARGRASNEQFF,TGCAGCGCTAGGGGGAGGGCCTCCAATGAGCAGTTCTTC,.,.,TRBJ2-1,TRBV29-1
CASSAGTLPGHHQETQYF,TGTGCCAGCTCGGCAGGCACTCTACCGGGACACCACCAAGAGACCCAGTACTTC,.,.,TRBJ2-5,TRBV9
CAWVQGAGLNYGYTF,TGTGCCTGGGTCCAGGGGGCAGGCCTTAACTATGGCTACACCTTC,.,TRBD1,TRBJ1-2,TRBV30
CASTLAGALNTGELFF,TGTGCCAGCACCCTAGCGGGGGCCCTCAACACCGGGGAGCTGTTTTTT,.,TRBD2,TRBJ2-2,TRBV2
CASSLRQNYGYTF,TGTGCCAGTAGTCTCAGACAGAACTATGGCTACACCTTC,few,.,TRBJ1-2,TRBV19
CASSSGTGVEYEQYF,TGCGCCAGCAGCTCCGGGACAGGGGTTGAGTACGAGCAGTACTTC,.,TRBD1,TRBJ2-7,TRBV5-1
CASSDPRTGGELFF,TGTGCCAGCAGCGACCCTCGGACGGGCGGGGAGCTGTTTTTT,.,.,TRBJ2-2,TRBV9
CASSPPLGWREVGNEQFF,TGTGCCAGCAGTCCTCCCCTCGGGTGGAGGGAAGTAGGCAATGAGCAGTTCTTC,.,.,TRBJ2-1,TRBV28
CASSYFWDRGDGYTF,TGTGCCAGCAGTTACTTTTGGGACAGGGGTGATGGCTACACCTTC,once,TRBD1,TRBJ1-2,TRBV6-6
CASSHGETQYF,TGTGCCAGCAGCCACGGAGAGACCCAGTACTTC,.,.,TRBJ2-5,TRBV7-9
CATSRDAGFNQPQHF,TGTGCCACCAGCAGAGATGCGGGATTTAATCAGCCCCAGCATTTT,.,.,TRBJ1-5,TRBV15
CASSQGQRTYQETQYF,TGTGCCAGCAGCCAGGGACAGCGAACCTACCAAGAGACCCAGTACTTC,.,TRBD1,TRBJ2-5,TRBV5-6
CASRVAPSTDTQYF,TGTGCCAGTAGGGTGGCACCTAGCACAGATACGCAGTATTTT,.,.,TRBJ2-3,TRBV19